This TCR beta chain was recorded in a study of blood T cell repertoires in COVID-19. Overall study: PBMCs, B-cell-depleted T cells, or T cells provided the cDNA or gDNA that made up the material.

Among Cohort 3 donors, those recovered had two negative PCRs, clearance, or symptom resolution. Germline assignment: CDR1 LGHNA and CDR2 YNFKEQ. V shed 2 bases and J 3 bases; nucleotides not matched to a gene: 7. This CDR3 is 16 amino acids long. Generated by immunoSEQ multiplex PCR, the TCRdb table keeps only in-frame clones and is missing some. Of approximately 200,000 clones listed, 75% to 90% are singletons. The origin of this receptor is a man aged 35 to 55 who had recovered from COVID-19. Sequenced material: PBMCs or T cells enriched from blood (not recorded which). The chain employs TRBV4-2 and TRBJ2-7; 10 nucleotides agree with TRBD1. The CDR3 coding sequence is TGTGCCAGCAGCCAATCGTTCCGGGACAGGGGCTACGAGCAGTACTTC. Translating gives CASSQSFRDRGYEQYF.